These T cell receptor beta chains were read from a single sample in a study of neurological immune-mediated disorders. Via MiXCR, TCRdb re-called the 5' RACE reads, giving one row per CDR3 protein. The sample lists about 41,000 distinct CDR3 sequences, 2% to 3% occurring once. Material for sequencing was PBMCs. The receptors stem from a man aged 30 to 45 with multiple sclerosis. The CDR3 runs from the conserved cysteine through the conserved F or W. D genes are given only for firm matches. A clone size is listed for some rows: how often the clone was seen (once, few, many), or a class if it is expanded.

V gene	J gene	D gene	clone size	CDR3 DNA	CDR3 protein
TRBV5-1	TRBJ2-7	TRBD2	many	TGCGCCAGCAGCTTGGGACTAGCGGGAGTAGTCGAGCAGTACTTC	CASSLGLAGVVEQYF
TRBV29-1	TRBJ2-1	TRBD2	many	TGCAGCGTTGAAGGAGGGACTACTTTCTACAATGAGCAGTTCTTC	CSVEGGTTFYNEQFF
TRBV18	TRBJ1-1	.	many	TGTGCCAGCTCAGGGATTTTTCGGAACACTGAAGCTTTCTTT	CASSGIFRNTEAFF
TRBV5-1	TRBJ2-4	.	many	TGCGCCAGCAGCTTGGCCCCGGGGCTAGCCAAAAACATTCAGTACTTC	CASSLAPGLAKNIQYF
TRBV7-8	TRBJ1-1	TRBD1	many	TGTGCCAGCAGCCACTCAGGGGGCACTGAAGCTTTCTTT	CASSHSGGTEAFF
TRBV9	TRBJ1-6	TRBD1	many	TGTGCCAGCAGCGCAACCGACAGGGGACTCCACTTT	CASSATDRGLHF
TRBV27	TRBJ2-5	TRBD2	many	TGTGCCAGCAGTTATTTTGCGGGGGGAGAGACCCAGTACTTC	CASSYFAGGETQYF
TRBV20-1	TRBJ1-1	.	many	TGCAGTGCTAGTATAAGAGAGACTGAAGCTTTCTTT	CSASIRETEAFF
TRBV5-1	TRBJ1-2	.	many	TGCGCCAGCACCCAGGGAGTTCCTAACTATGGCTACACCTTC	CASTQGVPNYGYTF
TRBV20-1	TRBJ1-5	.	many	TGCAGTGCTAGGCCCGGACGGGGGGGCGTGGGTCAGCCCCAGCATTTT	CSARPGRGGVGQPQHF
TRBV12-3/TRBV12-4	TRBJ2-5	TRBD2	many	TGTGCCAGCAGTTTATACGTAGCGGGGGACCAAGAGACCCAGTACTTC	CASSLYVAGDQETQYF
TRBV21-1	TRBJ1-2	.	many	TGTGCCAGCAGCAAAGCTGTGGGACTGCCTGACGGCTACACCTTC	CASSKAVGLPDGYTF
TRBV28	TRBJ2-5	.	many	TGTGCCAGCAGTTTAAGGAAACAAGAGACCCAGTACTTC	CASSLRKQETQYF
TRBV20-1	TRBJ1-2	.	many	TGCAGTGCTAGTGATGGGCAGGATTGGGGCTATGGCTACACCTTC	CSASDGQDWGYGYTF
TRBV28	TRBJ2-7	.	many	TGTGCCAGCAAAAATAAGGGCGGGACAGCTAGTTACGAGCAGTACTTC	CASKNKGGTASYEQYF
TRBV7-9	TRBJ2-5	TRBD2	many	TGTGCCAGCAGCTGGGGACTAGCGGGAGAGACCCAGTACTTC	CASSWGLAGETQYF
TRBV20-1	TRBJ2-7	.	many	TGCAGTGCTAGGGGGAGGAGGGACTACGAGCAGTACTTC	CSARGRRDYEQYF
TRBV5-4	TRBJ2-5	.	many	TGTGCCAGCAGCCCGCTAGGGTGGGAGACCCAGTACTTC	CASSPLGWETQYF
TRBV27	TRBJ2-5	.	many	TGTGCCAGCAGTTTCACGCGGTACTTC	CASSFTRYF
TRBV29-1	TRBJ2-1	TRBD1	many	TGCAGCGCGGGACAGGGCTCCTACAATGAGCAGTTCTTC	CSAGQGSYNEQFF
TRBV3-1	TRBJ2-1	.	.	TGTGCCAGCAGCCAAGAGAGGACTACGCAGTTCTTC	CASSQERTTQFF
TRBV5-1	TRBJ1-1	TRBD1	many	TGCGCCAGCAGGGAGACAGGGGTTAGAGGCACTGAAGCTTTCTTT	CASRETGVRGTEAFF
TRBV2	TRBJ2-7	.	many	TGTGCCAGCAGTGAGGTAGGCAACGAGCAGTACTTC	CASSEVGNEQYF
TRBV2	TRBJ2-2	TRBD1	many	TGTGCCATCACCCACCCGGGACAGGGAAACACCGGGGAGCTGTTTTTT	CAITHPGQGNTGELFF
TRBV20-1	TRBJ1-5	.	many	TGCAGTGCTAAATCCCCCGAGGAAAATCAGCCCCAGCATTTT	CSAKSPEENQPQHF
TRBV28	TRBJ2-1	.	many	TGTGCCAGCAGTTTATGGGAGCACAATGAGCAGTTCTTC	CASSLWEHNEQFF
TRBV20-1	TRBJ2-7	.	many	TGCAGTGCTAGAGATCCTGCCCAGGGACGGGTCTCCTACGAGCAGTACTTC	CSARDPAQGRVSYEQYF
TRBV5-1	TRBJ2-3	TRBD2	many	TGCGCCAGCAGACCAGCGGGAGGGAAAAGCGGTTCGAGCACAGATACGCAGTATTTT	CASRPAGGKSGSSTDTQYF
TRBV12-3/TRBV12-4	TRBJ1-1	.	many	TGTGCCAGCAGCAATCCCCGAAAGCCTCCGAACACTGAAGCTTTCTTT	CASSNPRKPPNTEAFF
TRBV5-8	TRBJ2-7	.	many	TGTGCCAGCAGCTTGGGCGGGGACAATGACGAGCAGTACTTC	CASSLGGDNDEQYF
TRBV11-1	TRBJ2-1	.	few	TGTGCCAGCAGCTTAGTGGGCGGTAGCCTGGCTAATGAGCAGTTCTTC	CASSLVGGSLANEQFF
TRBV27	TRBJ1-5	.	many	TGTGCCAGCAGTAATAGCAATCAGCCCCAGCATTTT	CASSNSNQPQHF
TRBV6-1	TRBJ2-5	TRBD2	many	TGTGCCAGCAGCCTGGGGGGGGTACACGAGACCCAGTACTTC	CASSLGGVHETQYF
TRBV13	TRBJ1-5	.	many	TGTGCCAGCAGCGCAAGGCATAGCAATCAGCCCCAGCATTTT	CASSARHSNQPQHF
TRBV3-1	TRBJ2-1	.	many	TGTGCCAGCAGCCAAGCAAGAAATGAGCAGTTCTTC	CASSQARNEQFF
TRBV5-1	TRBJ2-1	.	.	TGCGCCAGCAGCCCTCCTAGCTCCGGGCAGTTCTTC	CASSPPSSGQFF
TRBV20-1	TRBJ2-3	TRBD1	many	TGCAGTGCTAGGACAGGGGGGGGCACAGATACGCAGTATTTT	CSARTGGGTDTQYF
TRBV3-1	TRBJ2-6	.	many	TGTGCCAGCAGCCAAGAACTCTCTGGGGCCAACGTCCTGACTTTC	CASSQELSGANVLTF
TRBV7-9	TRBJ2-1	TRBD2	many	TGTGCCAGCAGCTCCCCACCGGGAGGGCCTTTTTACAATGAGCAGTTCTTC	CASSSPPGGPFYNEQFF
TRBV5-1	TRBJ2-2	.	many	TGCGCCAGCAGCTTCAGAGACTCCTCCACCGGGGAGCTGTTTTTT	CASSFRDSSTGELFF
TRBV5-6	TRBJ2-3	TRBD1	many	TGTGCCAGCAGCTTGAGGACAGGGGGCACAGATACGCAGTATTTT	CASSLRTGGTDTQYF
TRBV20-1	TRBJ2-3	TRBD2	many	TGCAGTGCTAGTCTAGCGGGGGGTACAGATACGCAGTATTTT	CSASLAGGTDTQYF
TRBV6-2/TRBV6-3	TRBJ2-3	TRBD2	many	TGTGCCAGCAGTGGGCTAGCGGAAGCAGATACGCAGTATTTT	CASSGLAEADTQYF
TRBV5-1	TRBJ2-3	.	many	TGCGCCAGCAGCTTCTTCAGGATCACAGATACGCAGTATTTT	CASSFFRITDTQYF
TRBV20-1	TRBJ2-3	.	many	TGCAGTTCATTAGGGAACGCGCAGTATTTT	CSSLGNAQYF
TRBV5-6	TRBJ2-5	.	many	TGTGCCAGCAGCTTGGAATGGCGGCTAGCGAAACAAGAGACCCAGTACTTC	CASSLEWRLAKQETQYF
TRBV20-1	TRBJ2-7	.	.	TGCAGTGCTAGAGTCTTTAGCGTCCTGTCCTACGAGCAGTACTTC	CSARVFSVLSYEQYF
TRBV5-1	TRBJ1-6	TRBD1	many	TGCGCCAGCAGCTTGCTGAGTGACAGGGCTAAGTCACCCCTCCACTTT	CASSLLSDRAKSPLHF
TRBV20-1	TRBJ2-7	.	many	TGCAGTGCTATCCAAGGGAGTGGGTCCCGTGGGATCTACGAGCAGTACTTC	CSAIQGSGSRGIYEQYF
TRBV6-5	TRBJ2-3	.	many	TGTGCCAGCAGTGACTCTCTAGTGTCTACAGATACGCAGTATTTT	CASSDSLVSTDTQYF
TRBV10-3	TRBJ2-3	.	many	TGTGCCATCGGGGGAAATACGCAGTATTTT	CAIGGNTQYF